This section outlines one T cell receptor beta chain sequence together with its context. Its cognate antigen has yet to be identified. No base-level quality is on record; no much larger clone is a single base apart. To sequence the TCRbeta CDR3 region, genomic DNA was isolated from the sorted cells. The immunoSEQ Assay was used to sequence the TCRbeta CDR3 regions. Here the immuneACCESS table is served through TCRdb, limited to in-frame sequences with V and J called. Missing clones are a known gap in these copies; in checked studies unresolved V genes cover under half, and the rest lacks a known reason. The table for this sample lists about 38,000 clones; over 60% of them were counted only once. Together, the top ten hold 12% of the sample. This entry is derived from a study of OX40 agonist ivuxolimab in advanced cancers. Turning to the overall study: Ivuxolimab was an agonistic, fully human IgG2 monoclonal antibody directed against OX40 (CD134), a costimulatory receptor. The point of sequencing TCRbeta in the periphery was to test whether ivuxolimab changed TCR sequence diversity and drove clonal T-cell expansion. Partial responses occurred in three dose-escalation patients, of whom one had hepatocellular carcinoma and two had cutaneous melanoma. Of the roughly 50 dose-escalation patients, hepatocellular carcinoma was present in about 20, melanoma in approximately 15, renal cell carcinoma in 9 and head and neck cancer in 9. Intravenous ivuxolimab was administered to patients every 2 weeks at six dose levels: 0.01, 0.1, 0.3, 1.5, 3 and 10 mg/kg. Patients were allowed to have had prior anti-PD-1, anti-PD-L1 or anti-CTLA-4 therapy, and roughly two fifths of the dose-escalation patients had been treated with checkpoint inhibitors. The paper reports the monotherapy dose-escalation portion (N = 52 patients) of the phase I ivuxolimab trial. In the dose-escalation cohort, around four fifths of patients were male, and the mean age was roughly 56 years with a range of about 20 to 79.

What the authors observed across the whole study: Clonal expansion of both CD4+ and CD8+ blood T cells was observed from baseline to week 6 at doses 0.1 to 3.0 mg/kg. In the 0.1-3.0 mg/kg groups, partial responders were among the patients with the lowest normalized peripheral clonal expansion, particularly in CD8+ T cells. After ivuxolimab, more expanded clones were found on average in CD8+ T cells than in CD4+ T cells. Low levels of normalized T-cell clonal expansion were also seen in some patients who did not respond. Which antigens the clonally expanded peripheral T cells were specific for was not determined.

V drops 5 bases and J drops 4 bases, leaving 8 bases in between. The CDR3 runs 13 amino acids, cysteine and phenylalanine included. CDR3 DNA is the only sequence kept; it has 39 bases, read in frame from the first base. Sequences SGHAT (CDR1) and FQNNGV (CDR2) are obtained from the germline V gene. Patients with a history of autoimmune disease or receiving systemic immunosuppression were excluded from the trial. Peripheral blood for TCR sequencing was collected from all dose cohorts at baseline, on cycle 4 day 1, and on cycle 7 day 1. Samples were obtained from an open-label, multicenter, first-in-human phase I dose-escalation trial of ivuxolimab. Adults with locally advanced or metastatic melanoma, renal cell carcinoma, hepatocellular carcinoma or head and neck squamous cell carcinoma were enrolled in the trial. Before TCR sequencing, CD4+ T cells and CD8+ T cells from peripheral blood were sorted into separate populations.

Sample: CD4+ or CD8+ T cells sorted from blood, taken in a trial of the OX40 agonist ivuxolimab. The sequence joins TRBV11-2 to TRBJ2-2; the D gene is not confidently resolved. The origin of this receptor is an adult with an advanced solid tumor such as melanoma, head and neck, liver or kidney cancer. The encoded CDR3 is CASSRTRTGELFF. The DNA is as follows: TGTGCCAGCAGCCGGACCCGCACCGGGGAGCTGTTTTTT.